A single sample gave rise to the 25 T cell receptor beta chains below, sequenced in a study of shared clonotypes between healthy human individuals. Produced via immunoSEQ multiplex PCR; TCRdb's table is partial and in-frame only. The sample lists roughly 2.5 million clones; about 92% were seen once. The sample was naive CD4+ T cells sorted from blood. Stated subset: CD45RA+ positively selected. The receptors come from a man in his late teens or twenties in good health.

The gene calls are TRBV27 and TRBJ1-4; TRBD1 matches 8 bases. The CDR3 totals 15 residues. CDR1 is MNHEY, CDR2 SMNVEV, per germline (reference sequence). The V gene end was trimmed by 5 bases and the J gene end by 7 bases; junction bases not matched to a gene: 9. The CDR3 reads CASSPGRGLSEKLFF. CDR3 nucleotides: TGTGCCAGCAGTCCGGGCAGGGGGCTGAGTGAAAAACTGTTTTTT. Combining the CDR3 with reference TRBV27 and TRBJ1-4 gives the whole variable domain EAQVTQNPRYLITVTGKKLTVTCSQNMNHEYMSWYRQDPGLGLRQIYYSMNVEVTDKGDVPEGYKVSRKEKRNFPLILESPSPNQTSLYFCASSPGRGLSEKLFFGSGTQLSVL.

The V gene is TRBV10-2, the J gene TRBJ2-7, with D possibly matching TRBD2 (6 bases). The germline V gene has CDR1 WSHSY and CDR2 SAAADI. The V and J ends lost 4 bases and 1 base respectively, with 17 bases between them. This CDR3 has 16 amino acids. CDR3: CASSGLGRGTSYEQYF. DNA of the CDR3: TGCGCCAGCAGTGGTCTGGGGCGGGGTACTTCCTACGAGCAGTACTTC.

The rearrangement joins TRBV6-1 to TRBJ1-5; TRBD1 matches at 9 bases. V lost 4 bases and J lost 5; bases outside the gene matches: 9. The CDR3 is 16 residues long. CDR1 is MNHNS, CDR2 SASEGT, per germline. The CDR3 DNA reads as TGTGCCAGCAGTGTGCCCGGGACAGGGAGAGATCAGCCCCAGCATTTT. Translated: CASSVPGTGRDQPQHF.

The gene calls are TRBV20-1 and TRBJ2-3; unclear D gene. V was pared by 5 bases and J by 5 bases, with 8 bases between. Germline assignment: CDR1 DFQATT and CDR2 SNEGSKA (reference sequence). The CDR3 is 11 amino acids. The CDR3 here is CSAGQVDTQYF. CDR3 nucleotide sequence: TGCAGTGCTGGGCAGGTAGATACGCAGTATTTT.

The V call is TRBV9, the J call TRBJ2-3, with 7 positions matching TRBD2. The J segment lost 2 bases and the V segment lost 4 bases, leaving 4 bases of the junction unmatched. The CDR3 is 14 amino acids. The germline CDR1 and CDR2 sequences are SGDLS and YYNGEE. The CDR3 bases are TGTGCCAGCAGCTCCGGGACTATCACAGATACGCAGTATTTT. As protein: CASSSGTITDTQYF.

This chain links TRBV30 with TRBJ1-2; D remains unclear. The CDR3 totals 13 residues. Trimming took 3 bases from V and 3 from J, leaving 11 bases between them. Germline V gives CDR1 GTSNPN, CDR2 SVGIG (reference sequence). As DNA, the CDR3 is TGTGCCTGGAGCGCTACATCTGACTATGGCTACACCTTC. Translation: CAWSATSDYGYTF.

To note about this clone: One end of the junction does not line up with germline, which may come from a read error. The chain recombines TRBV7-7 with TRBJ2-5, with a possible D match to TRBD2 (6 bases). The CDR3 extends over 14 amino acids. Per the germline V gene, CDR1 is SSHAT and CDR2 is FNYEAQ (reference sequence). As DNA, the CDR3 is TGTGCTAGCAGCATAGGACTATTGGGAGAGACCCAGTACTTC. Residues: CASSIGLLGETQYF.

V is TRBV10-3 and J is TRBJ1-3; D is unresolved. CDR1 is ENHRY and CDR2 is SYGVKD in the germline V gene. The CDR3 runs 17 residues. The V and J ends lost 0 bases and 0 bases respectively, with 12 bases between them. The chain's CDR3 is CAISESIIGNSGNTIYF. CDR3 in DNA: TGTGCCATCAGTGAGTCGATAATCGGGAACTCTGGAAACACCATATATTTT.

The genes are TRBV9 and TRBJ2-3; TRBD2 agrees at 14 bases. This CDR3 contains 18 residues. V lost 4 bases to trimming and J lost 5 bases; unmatched junction nucleotides: 12. Per germline, CDR1 SGDLS and CDR2 YYNGEE. CDR3 residues: CASSPQGLAGAKLDTQYF. The CDR3, as DNA: TGTGCCAGCAGCCCTCAGGGACTAGCGGGAGCCAAGCTAGATACGCAGTATTTT.

This chain joins TRBV28 and TRBJ2-7; 8 nucleotides line up with TRBD2. Germline values: CDR1 MDHEN, CDR2 SYDVKM. The CDR3 covers 16 residues. Trimming cost V 4 bases and J 0 bases; bases outside gene matches: 8. CDR3 coding DNA: TGTGCCAGCAGTTCCCCGGGTAGCGGGAACTCCTACGAGCAGTACTTC. Translated, it gives CASSSPGSGNSYEQYF.

The chain has TRBV5-4 and TRBJ2-3; 15 nucleotides agree with TRBD2. V was pared by 3 bases and J by 1 base, with 6 bases of the junction left unmatched. Germline lookup yields CDR1 SGHNT and CDR2 YYREEE (reference sequence). CDR3 length: 18 amino acids. The CDR3 loop reads CASSSRTSGRVGTDTQYF. The DNA for the CDR3 is TGTGCCAGCAGCTCAAGGACTAGCGGGAGGGTGGGCACAGATACGCAGTATTTT.

The genes are TRBV30 and TRBJ2-5, with TRBD2 identical over 8 bases. Germline CDR1 and CDR2: GTSNPN and SVGIG (reference sequence). The CDR3 consists of 15 residues. V lost 0 bases and J lost 4; bases outside the gene matches: 7. CDR3 DNA: TGTGCCTGGAGTGTGAGAGCGGGGGTAGGAGAGACCCAGTACTTC. This encodes CAWSVRAGVGETQYF.

The chain recombines TRBV6-5 with TRBJ2-7; possible D gene TRBD1, 6 bases. The CDR3 runs to 14 residues. V was shortened by 2 bases and J by 3 bases, with 11 bases between the two germline ends. Germline V gene data show CDR1 as MNHEY and CDR2 as SVGAGI. As DNA, the CDR3 is TGTGCCAGCAGTTACGGGGTCAGGGGCTACGAGCAGTACTTC. Translated: CASSYGVRGYEQYF.

This rearrangement joins TRBV28 to TRBJ1-2; the D is unclear. Trimming took 5 bases from V and 2 from J, leaving 15 bases between them. CDR3 length: 15 amino acids. Germline-derived CDR1 and CDR2 are MDHEN and SYDVKM. CDR3 DNA sequence: TGTGCCAGCAGTCCTCGACGGGCGGAAAACTATGGCTACACCTTC. The encoded protein is CASSPRRAENYGYTF.

This clone was recorded only once. The chain joins TRBV5-1 to TRBJ2-2; tentatively, D is TRBD1 (5 bases). Germline V lookup: CDR1 SGHRS, CDR2 YFSETQ. The CDR3 is 16 amino acids. Between the trimmed V and J ends, which lost 0 bases and 7 bases, there was a span of 16 bases. Written as DNA, the CDR3 is TGCGCCAGCAGCTTGGAGCGCCAGGGCGACAGCGGGGAGCTGTTTTTT. This gives the protein CASSLERQGDSGELFF.

This chain links TRBV5-4 with TRBJ2-3, with D unclear. The germline gives CDR1 SGHNT, CDR2 YYREEE (reference sequence). Trimming removed 0 bases from V and 2 bases from J, with 10 bases in between. The CDR3 runs to 15 residues. The CDR3, as DNA: TGTGCCAGCAGCTTGGGGGCAGCTTTCACAGATACGCAGTATTTT. It specifies CASSLGAAFTDTQYF.

The J gene is TRBJ2-1, the V gene TRBV6-1; the D gene is possibly TRBD1 (5 bases). CDR1 MNHNS and CDR2 SASEGT come from the germline V gene. V was pared by 3 bases and J by 6 bases, with 12 bases between. The CDR3 length is 14 residues. CDR3: CASSEQGFANEQFF. The CDR3 DNA sequence: TGTGCCAGCAGTGAGCAGGGATTCGCCAATGAGCAGTTCTTC.

This clone appeared a single time. The chain combines TRBV19 with TRBJ2-3, with D possibly TRBD2 on 5 matching bases. Germline CDR1 reads LNHDA; CDR2 reads SQIVND (reference sequence). V dropped 3 bases and J dropped 6 bases, with 13 bases sitting between them. This CDR3 has 14 amino acids. Written as DNA, the CDR3 is TGTGCCAGTAGTATCTTCCTAGCATCGGATACGCAGTATTTT. As protein: CASSIFLASDTQYF.

The V gene is TRBV11-3, the J gene TRBJ2-2; unclear D gene. Germline V gene data show CDR1 as SGHNT and CDR2 as YENEEA. The germline V and J ends were trimmed by 1 base and 0 bases, with 15 bases remaining between them. The CDR3 sequence is 18 residues long. The CDR3 DNA reads as TGTGCCAGCAGCTTAGGGGGTGGTTTAGGGACGAACACCGGGGAGCTGTTTTTT. Translating it yields CASSLGGGLGTNTGELFF.

The V and J genes are TRBV7-9 and TRBJ2-7; D is undetermined. In germline, CDR1 is SEHNR, CDR2 FQNEAQ (reference sequence). The CDR3 is 14 amino acids. The V and J ends lost 5 bases and 0 bases respectively, with 11 bases between them. CDR3 region: CASSPLDPSYEQYF. CDR3 nucleotides: TGTGCCAGCAGCCCCCTAGATCCCTCCTACGAGCAGTACTTC.

This clone has a single count. The chain couples TRBV6-5 to TRBJ2-5; tentatively, D is TRBD1 (6 bases). Trimming left V 0 bases short and J 5 bases short, with 13 bases between. This CDR3 spans 15 amino acids. Germline CDR1 and CDR2: MNHEY and SVGAGI. CDR3 protein: CASSYSQGMGETQYF. The DNA for the CDR3 is TGTGCCAGCAGTTACTCCCAGGGGATGGGGGAGACCCAGTACTTC.

This clone occurred a few times. The chain recombines TRBV2 with TRBJ1-3; no definite D call. CDR3 length: 13 residues. Trimming left V 8 bases short and J 0 bases short, with 8 bases between. From germline, CDR1 is SNHLY and CDR2 FYNNEI. The CDR3 region is CASGRASGNTIYF. CDR3 nucleotide sequence: TGTGCCAGCGGACGGGCCTCTGGAAACACCATATATTTT.

The chain is built from TRBV6-6 and TRBJ2-7; D remains unclear. V was clipped by 6 bases and J by 0 bases, with 12 bases between them. The germline CDR1 and CDR2 sequences are MNHNY and SVGAGI (reference sequence). The CDR3 consists of 14 residues. The CDR3 sequence is CASRSQESSYEQYF. As DNA, the CDR3 is TGTGCCAGCAGGAGCCAGGAAAGCTCCTACGAGCAGTACTTC.

The chain links TRBV9 to TRBJ2-3; possibly TRBD1 for D (6 bases). V lost 6 bases, J lost 5 bases, and 22 bases lay in between. Per the germline V gene, CDR1 is SGDLS and CDR2 is YYNGEE. The CDR3 is made up of 16 amino acids. The CDR3 sequence: CASTPGFRGVEDTQYF. The CDR3 bases are TGTGCCAGCACCCCCGGATTCAGGGGCGTTGAAGATACGCAGTATTTT. The full variable domain, its missing parts supplied by reference TRBV9 and TRBJ2-3, is DSGVTQTPKHLITATGQRVTLRCSPRSGDLSVYWYQQSLDQGLQFLIQYYNGEERAKGNILERFSAQQFPDLHSELNLSSLELGDSALYFCASTPGFRGVEDTQYFGPGTRLTVL.

Comment on this clone: Other DNA sequences of this sample code for an identical CDR3. The J gene is TRBJ2-7, the V gene TRBV19, with 7 bases aligning to TRBD2. Losses at the gene ends were 6 bases for V and 2 bases for J; bases not matched to a gene: 1. This CDR3 has 12 residues. Germline V CDR1 and CDR2: LNHDA, SQIVND (reference sequence). CDR3 loop: CASSGRTYEQYF. CDR3 nucleotides: TGTGCCAGTAGCGGGAGGACCTACGAGCAGTACTTC.